This TCR beta chain derives from a study of T cells in Graves' hyperthyroidism and ophthalmopathy (dated by TCRdb to between 2018 and 2020). Describing the broader study: To identify TCR V-J signatures that set the groups apart, the researchers used a discovery cohort of roughly 100 patients, made up of approximately 43 with Graves' ophthalmopathy and about 59 with stable Graves' hyperthyroidism. After sampling, hyperthyroidism patients received methimazole starting at 30 mg daily, and ophthalmopathy patients received high-dose intravenous methylprednisolone. The paper describes TCR Vbeta CDR3 sequencing of 135 peripheral blood samples, made up of 40 to 45 ophthalmopathy patients, over 70 hyperthyroidism patients and some 17 progressor patients. Prospective prediction of ophthalmopathy was tested in an independent validation cohort consisting of 18 to 20 hyperthyroidism patients and some 16 patients who later progressed to ophthalmopathy. For training and testing, the 100 or so patients in the discovery cohort were randomly divided in a 7:3 ratio. In more than 5 Graves' hyperthyroidism patients, the study also compared T-cell repertoires from thyroid tissue with T-cell repertoires from blood. The investigation overall reported the following: In validation, progression to ophthalmopathy was predicted by the model with nearly 71% sensitivity and 72.22% specificity, a median of roughly 6.4 months before onset. No statistical method was used to fix the sample size in advance, and group allocation was not hidden from the investigators. In cross-validation, a model built on a 13 V-J signature told ophthalmopathy apart from stable hyperthyroidism with 85% to 90% sensitivity and around 81% specificity, and in testing the same model reached 80%/75%. Most expanded thyroid clonotypes (frequency above 0.001) were also detected in blood, a finding suggesting that blood repertoires may reflect thyroid immune responses.

There are many counts of this clonotype. Its binding antigen is unknown. The sample holds no much larger clone one base away, and base qualities are not on file. Any patient with an uncontrolled infection, another autoimmune disease, pregnancy or lactation was excluded. Diagnoses were established on the basis of clinical symptoms, serum thyroxine and TRAb, thyroid ultrasound, and orbital computed tomography. Total RNA was extracted using Trizol reagent, and RNA quality was assessed on an Agilent 2100 Bioanalyzer. CDR1 is given as LGHDT and CDR2 as YNNKEL, both from the germline V gene (reference sequence). The CDR3 goes from the cysteine to the phenylalanine over 13 residues. Just the 39-base CDR3 DNA is kept, in frame starting at base 1. Germline trimming amounts to 4 bases on V and 3 bases on J, with 3 as the count of junction bases outside the gene matches. The TCR beta CDR3 regions were amplified from RNA transcripts. The TCR CDR3 was subjected to a first round of RT-PCR using the HTBI primer set and the Qiagen OneStep RT-PCR kit. The libraries were constructed in a second round of multiplex PCR and then size-selected and purified. Paired-end sequencing of the libraries was performed with 100 bp reads on an Illumina HiSeq2000. From the authors' description of their analysis: SOAPnuke was used to process the raw data, removing reads that contained adapters or uncalled bases, had a mean Phred below 15, or lacked an exact match to the constant primer or identifier. High-quality paired reads were merged with COPE v1.2.5, and unique nucleotide sequences were defined as clonotypes. MiTCR v1.1 was used to align the clonotypes against IMGT TRBV, TRBD and TRBJ reference segments. Only V-J combinations with frequency above 0.0001, covering about 99% of repertoires, were analysed. The TCS score was defined as the ratio of F50 (clonal expansion) to E x V (chaos), calculated using BLOSUM62-based TCRdist between CDR3 peptides within each V-J. Welch's t-statistics and random forest reduced 500 to 550 V-J features to about 12, which were used in a naive Bayes classifier (R e1071). The Morisita-Horn index was used to measure how similar the thyroid and blood repertoires were. TCRdb itself trimmed the public reads at Q25 with fastp, ran MiXCR and retained productive beta chains. Rows are combined by CDR3 protein, so each entry shows the most common genes and DNA. The V and J calls were not made by the authors but by TCRdb's processing. This sample comprises 540,000 or so distinct CDR3 sequences, around 46% of them detected only once. Clones ranked in the top ten supply under 20% of the sample.

This clonotype was obtained from an adult woman with Graves' disease, either hyperthyroidism or ophthalmopathy (not recorded which). The material sequenced was peripheral blood or thyroid tissue (not recorded which). The chain employs TRBV3-1 and TRBJ2-7, with TRBD1 matching 7 junction bases. The CDR3 is CASSRDSLYEQYF. Read as DNA, the sequence is TGTGCCAGCAGCCGGGACAGCCTCTACGAGCAGTACTTC.